This paragraph covers one T cell receptor (beta chain) sequence. The repertoire was sequenced with immunoSEQ multiplex PCR; TCRdb's copy has only in-frame clones and lacks some. Among about 90,000 clones listed, approximately 91% were seen once. This sample stems from a study of blood T cell repertoires in COVID-19. Germline CDR1 reads SGHTS; CDR2 reads YDEGEE. The CDR3 is made up of 16 amino acids. V was trimmed by 0 bases and J by 3 bases, leaving 15 bases between them. The chain joins TRBV5-8 to TRBJ1-2, with D tentatively TRBD1 (6 bases). The sequenced material came from peripheral blood. The clonotype originates from a human donor with active COVID-19. The donor label of this sample is uncertain. Here the CDR3 reads CASSLGTGKGHYGYTF. In nucleotides, the CDR3 is TGTGCCAGCAGCTTGGGAACAGGGAAAGGGCACTATGGCTACACCTTC. The full variable domain, rest sourced from reference TRBV5-8 and TRBJ1-2, is EAGVTQSPTHLIKTRGQQATLRCSPISGHTSVYWYQQALGLGLQFLLWYDEGEERNRGNFPPRFSGRQFPNYSSELNVNALELEDSALYLCASSLGTGKGHYGYTFGSGTRLTVV.